The 8 T cell receptor beta chains below come from one sample, sequenced in a study of Tregs in tolerant kidney transplant recipients. The protocol was immunoSEQ multiplex PCR, while the TCRdb copy is restricted to in-frame clones and leaves out a portion. The data hold about 15,000 clones, with around four fifths observed a single time. The sequenced sample was Tregs from blood, obtained before the transplant. All receptors derive from a human donor who received a combined kidney and bone marrow transplant.

The chain joins TRBV28 to TRBJ2-2; 7 nucleotides agree with TRBD2. Germline CDR1 MDHEN, CDR2 SYDVKM. The CDR3 spans 17 residues. V lost 0 bases to trimming and J lost 2 bases; unmatched junction nucleotides: 6. The CDR3 DNA is TGTGCCAGCAGTTTATGGGGCCTAGCGGAAAACACCGGGGAGCTGTTTTTT. Translating it yields CASSLWGLAENTGELFF.

The gene calls are TRBV28 and TRBJ2-1; 10 nucleotides align to TRBD1. The ends lost 6 bases at V and 7 bases at J; junction bases unmatched: 12. Germline values: CDR1 MDHEN, CDR2 SYDVKM. This CDR3 contains 16 residues. In DNA form, the CDR3 reads TGTGCCAGCAGCCCAAGACGACAGGGGGCCAGGAATGAGCAGTTCTTC. This gives the protein CASSPRRQGARNEQFF.

The rearrangement uses TRBV19 and TRBJ2-2; perhaps TRBD2 as D (6 bases). The CDR3 has 14 residues. Trimming took 8 bases from V and 7 from J, leaving 17 bases between them. The germline V gene has CDR1 LNHDA and CDR2 SQIVND (reference sequence). CDR3 nucleotides: TGTGCCAGTTGGGAGGAGAAGGGAGTCGGGGAGCTGTTTTTT. Protein: CASWEEKGVGELFF.

This chain joins TRBV5-8 and TRBJ1-4; 7 bases fit TRBD1. Germline V gene lookup returns CDR1 SGHTS and CDR2 YDEGEE. The CDR3 runs 15 residues. V shed 4 bases, J shed 7 bases, and the junction held 10 bases outside the gene matches. The CDR3 region is CASSPYRGVSEKLFF. The CDR3 coding sequence is TGTGCCAGCAGCCCCTACAGGGGAGTGAGTGAAAAACTGTTTTTT.

The CDR3 sequence: CASSVGGDNEQFF. As DNA, the CDR3 is TGTGCCAGCAGCGTAGGGGGAGACAATGAGCAGTTCTTC. The V gene is TRBV9, the J gene TRBJ2-1; D possibly corresponds to TRBD2 (5 bases). Per the germline V gene, CDR1 is SGDLS and CDR2 is YYNGEE. This CDR3 comprises 13 residues. The V and J ends lost 0 bases and 5 bases respectively, with 6 bases between them.

The sample holds one count of this clone. The CDR3 DNA sequence: TGCAGCGTTGAAGGGTCTAGTTCTCTAAATGAGCAGTTCTTC. Translation gives CSVEGSSSLNEQFF. This chain connects TRBV29-1 to TRBJ2-1; D is ambiguous. Germline values: CDR1 SQVTM, CDR2 ANQGSEA. Trimming took 1 base from V and 7 from J, leaving 14 bases between them. CDR3 length equals 14 residues.

The rearrangement uses TRBV11-2 and TRBJ2-1, with a tentative D call TRBD2 (6 bases). From germline, CDR1 is SGHAT and CDR2 FQNNGV. Trimming took 3 bases from V and 1 from J, leaving 13 bases between them. The CDR3 runs to 16 residues. This CDR3 reads CASSLMTRKSYNEQFF. The CDR3 nucleotides are TGTGCCAGCAGCTTGATGACTAGGAAGTCCTACAATGAGCAGTTCTTC.

The rearrangement uses TRBV19 and TRBJ2-5, with 8 bases that match TRBD1. Trimming removed 3 bases from V and 5 bases from J; junction bases left unmatched: 5. The CDR3 is made up of 14 amino acids. Germline CDR1 is LNHDA and CDR2 is SQIVND (reference sequence). The CDR3 sequence: CASSITGGWETQYF. CDR3 sequence (DNA): TGTGCCAGTAGTATTACAGGGGGTTGGGAGACCCAGTACTTC.